Listed here are 12 T cell receptor beta chains from one sample, sequenced in a study of blood T cell repertoires in COVID-19. Data came from immunoSEQ multiplex PCR; TCRdb stores just in-frame clones and leaves some out. The sample includes 230,000 or so clones, 80% to 85% of them seen just once. The sequenced sample was peripheral blood. Receptors were obtained from a man aged 50 to 60 with active or convalescent COVID-19.

The rearrangement joins TRBV3-1 (or the pseudogene TRBV3-2) to TRBJ1-3; unclear D gene. The CDR3 spans 18 residues. The V gene lost 0 bases and the J gene lost 0 bases, with 15 bases spanning the gap. CDR1 and CDR2 (germline): LGHDT, YNNKEL (reference sequence). Here the CDR3 reads CASSQDIPAGFSGNTIYF. CDR3 nucleotide sequence: TGTGCCAGCAGCCAAGATATTCCGGCAGGTTTCTCTGGAAACACCATATATTTT.

The chain joins TRBV5-1 to TRBJ2-1, with TRBD2 matching 12 bases. Looked up from germline, CDR1 is SGHRS and CDR2 is YFSETQ. CDR3 size: 16 residues. Losses at the gene ends were 5 bases for V and 8 bases for J; bases not matched to a gene: 11. CDR3: CASSRILAGGPHEQFF. The CDR3 DNA is TGCGCCAGCAGTCGTATTCTAGCGGGGGGGCCGCATGAGCAGTTCTTC.

The gene calls are TRBV6-1 and TRBJ2-2, with no clear D. The CDR3 is 14 amino acids. Trimming cost V 2 bases and J 4 bases, with 8 bases left between them. CDR1 and CDR2 (germline): MNHNS, SASEGT. The CDR3 reads CASSELSFTGELFF. CDR3 sequence (DNA): TGTGCCAGCAGTGAACTCAGTTTCACCGGGGAGCTGTTTTTT.

CDR3: CASSEGQFMNTEAFF. CDR3 sequence (DNA): TGTGCCAGCAGTGAGGGACAGTTCATGAACACTGAAGCTTTCTTT. The gene calls are TRBV6-1 and TRBJ1-1; TRBD1 matches at 7 bases. CDR1 and CDR2 (germline): MNHNS, SASEGT. V lost 3 bases and J lost 0; bases outside the gene matches: 4. The CDR3 is 15 amino acids.

This chain uses TRBV5-4 with TRBJ2-4; 8 nucleotides agree with TRBD2. The CDR3 is made up of 16 amino acids. CDR1 is SGHNT, CDR2 YYREEE, per germline (reference sequence). The V and J ends lost 0 bases and 0 bases, in that order; junction bases with no gene match: 2. CDR3 residues: CASSLGSGGAKNIQYF. The CDR3 DNA reads as TGTGCCAGCAGCTTGGGAAGCGGGGGAGCCAAAAACATTCAGTACTTC. Full variable domain (outside the CDR3, taken from reference TRBV5-4 and TRBJ2-4): ETGVTQSPTHLIKTRGQQVTLRCSSQSGHNTVSWYQQALGQGPQFIFQYYREEENGRGNFPPRFSGLQFPNYSSELNVNALELDDSALYLCASSLGSGGAKNIQYFGAGTRLSVL.

The rearrangement uses TRBV3-1 (or the pseudogene TRBV3-2) and TRBJ1-5, with TRBD1 matching over 8 bases. The CDR3 has 17 residues. Looked up from germline, CDR1 is LGHDT and CDR2 is YNNKEL (reference sequence). With V trimmed by 1 base and J by 1 base, 6 bases remained unmatched. CDR3 protein: CASSQVIQGESNQPQHF. The CDR3 DNA sequence: TGTGCCAGCAGCCAAGTTATACAGGGGGAAAGCAATCAGCCCCAGCATTTT.

This clone showed up many times. The V and J genes are TRBV6-6 and TRBJ1-6, with 9 nucleotides matching TRBD1. After removal of 5 bases from V and 6 bases from J, the junction contained 5 bases not matched to a gene. The germline gives CDR1 MNHNY, CDR2 SVGAGI (reference sequence). The CDR3 totals 15 residues. The DNA for the CDR3 is TGTGCCAGCAGTATGGGGACAGGGCCTAATTCACCCCTCCACTTT. It translates to CASSMGTGPNSPLHF.

This rearrangement joins TRBV6-5 to TRBJ2-2, with D possibly matching TRBD2 (5 bases). Looked up from germline, CDR1 is MNHEY and CDR2 is SVGAGI. CDR3 length equals 14 residues. V lost 2 bases to trimming and J lost 4 bases, with 8 bases between them. In DNA form, the CDR3 reads TGTGCCAGCAGTTACATAGGGAGCACCGGGGAGCTGTTTTTT. It is translated as CASSYIGSTGELFF.

The chain has TRBV5-1 and TRBJ1-6; 7 bases line up with TRBD1. CDR1 SGHRS and CDR2 YFSETQ come from the germline V gene. CDR3 length: 15 residues. With V trimmed by 3 bases and J by 12 bases, 12 bases remained unmatched. The CDR3 here is CASSSPGQAPLPLHF. In DNA, the CDR3 is TGCGCCAGCAGCTCGCCAGGACAGGCGCCCCTACCCCTCCACTTT.

The chain carries TRBV7-9 and TRBJ1-6; tentative D call: TRBD1 (6 bases). The germline V gene encodes CDR1 SEHNR and CDR2 FQNEAQ (reference sequence). V was cut by 6 bases and J by 5 bases, with 11 bases left in between. The CDR3 covers 14 residues. The CDR3 spells CASRPGANNSPLHF. The CDR3 DNA follows: TGTGCCAGCAGACCAGGGGCGAATAATTCACCCCTCCACTTT.

The V call is TRBV5-6, the J call TRBJ2-4; D might be TRBD2 (7 bases). V lost 2 bases, J lost 0 bases, and 12 bases lay in between. This CDR3 has 16 residues. The V gene's germline CDR1 is SGHDT and CDR2 YYEEEE. The CDR3 reads CASSFRGAVAKNIQYF. Here the CDR3 DNA reads TGTGCCAGCAGCTTTCGGGGGGCGGTAGCCAAAAACATTCAGTACTTC.

The chain uses TRBV18 and TRBJ1-2, with 8 bases matching TRBD1. V lost 2 bases to trimming and J lost 7 bases; unmatched junction nucleotides: 6. This CDR3 comprises 14 residues. Germline CDR1 is KGHSH and CDR2 is LQKENI. The CDR3 nucleotides read TGTGCCAGCTCACCAAGGGGACAGGATCGTGGCTACACCTTC. Amino acids: CASSPRGQDRGYTF.